Listed below are T cell receptor beta chains from one sample, sequenced in a study of blood T cell repertoires in COVID-19. The protocol was immunoSEQ multiplex PCR, while the TCRdb copy is restricted to in-frame clones and leaves out a portion. The sample shows roughly 570,000 clones, approximately 88% of them seen only once. Sequenced input: peripheral blood. These receptors were collected from a woman aged 45-60 years with COVID-19, enrolled during active disease. Each CDR3 is given with its conserved first and last residue. The D gene is left open where the match is weak. Clone size is stated in some rows and not others, as once, few, many or a class when expanded.

j_call d_call v_call clone_size cdr3_length cdr3_aa cdr3_nt
TRBJ1-3 - TRBV9 - 13 CASSAGTGNTIYF TGTGCCAGCAGCGCCGGGACTGGAAACACCATATATTTT
TRBJ2-7 TRBD2 TRBV4-1 - 16 CASSQTTSGATYEQYF TGCGCCAGCAGCCAGACCACCAGCGGGGCCACCTACGAGCAGTACTTC
TRBJ2-1 TRBD1 TRBV9 - 13 CASSVDRANEQFF TGTGCCAGCAGCGTGGACAGGGCCAATGAGCAGTTCTTC
TRBJ2-1 TRBD2 TRBV29-1 - 15 CSQIPGGSSYNEQFF TGCAGCCAAATCCCGGGGGGGAGCTCCTACAATGAGCAGTTCTTC
TRBJ2-3 TRBD1 TRBV30 - 15 CAWSVYDRDKDTQYF TGTGCCTGGAGTGTCTACGACAGGGATAAAGATACGCAGTATTTT
TRBJ2-1 TRBD2 TRBV7-6 once 17 CAIYKAGGHKLYNEQFF TGTGCCATCTACAAGGCGGGGGGCCACAAACTATACAATGAGCAGTTCTTC
TRBJ1-1 - TRBV9 - 14 CASSVVAGGTEAFF TGTGCCAGCAGCGTAGTGGCCGGGGGGACTGAAGCTTTCTTT
TRBJ1-2 TRBD1 TRBV7-3 once 14 CASSIHIGTDGYTF TGTGCCAGCAGCATACATATCGGGACAGATGGCTACACCTTC
TRBJ1-1 - TRBV12-3/TRBV12-4 - 12 CALGRGASEAFF TGTGCCCTCGGCCGGGGGGCTTCGGAAGCTTTCTTT
TRBJ2-3 TRBD2 TRBV5-8 - 15 CASSLGLADTDTQYF TGTGCCAGCAGCCTAGGACTAGCGGACACAGATACGCAGTATTTT
TRBJ1-2 - TRBV2 - 13 CASRPGGNYGYTF TGTGCCAGCAGACCCGGAGGGAACTATGGCTACACCTTC
TRBJ2-7 - TRBV5-4 once 16 CASSLSLATLTYEQYF TGTGCCAGCAGCTTATCGCTGGCAACCTTAACCTACGAGCAGTACTTC
TRBJ1-1 - TRBV2 - 13 CASSGGGLLEAFF TGTGCCAGCAGTGGGGGAGGGTTACTTGAAGCTTTCTTT
TRBJ2-3 TRBD2 TRBV11-2 - 16 CASSSLAGGPGDTQYF TGTGCCAGCAGCTCGTTAGCGGGGGGGCCCGGAGATACGCAGTATTTT
TRBJ1-2 TRBD1 TRBV2 few 17 CASTRALGQGGNYGYTF TGTGCCAGCACAAGAGCCTTAGGACAGGGGGGTAACTATGGCTACACCTTC
TRBJ1-4 - TRBV4-1 - 14 CASSQEGRGEKLFF TGCGCCAGCAGCCAAGAGGGCCGAGGGGAAAAACTGTTTTTT
TRBJ1-5 - TRBV12-3/TRBV12-4 - 12 CASGRGGQPQHF TGTGCCAGCGGGCGGGGAGGTCAGCCCCAGCATTTT
TRBJ1-5 TRBD1 TRBV5-1 - 15 CASRPGTVSNQPQHF TGCGCCAGCAGACCCGGGACAGTTAGCAATCAGCCCCAGCATTTT
TRBJ2-3 - TRBV2 - 16 CASMPNWGRGRDTQYF TGTGCCAGCATGCCCAATTGGGGGCGAGGTAGGGATACGCAGTATTTT
TRBJ2-2 - TRBV13 - 16 CASSFEGVSNTGELFF TGTGCCAGCAGCTTCGAGGGGGTCTCGAACACCGGGGAGCTGTTTTTT
TRBJ2-3 TRBD2 TRBV20-1 - 15 CSASSPAGDGDTQYF TGCAGTGCTAGTTCCCCAGCGGGGGACGGGGATACGCAGTATTTT
TRBJ2-1 TRBD2 TRBV19 - 20 CASSIVGISGGAPRGNEQFF TGTGCCAGTAGTATAGTGGGGATTAGCGGGGGGGCCCCTAGAGGCAATGAGCAGTTCTTC